This T cell receptor beta chain was profiled in a study of early stage breast cancer tumors. As for the study in general: Most invasive tumors, about 70% of the 16, were ER+/PR+/HER2-. Study-wide results and caveats: In 14 of 16 patients, blood comparison separated tumor from normal breast.

In regard to this clone: Its cognate antigen is unknown.

The table came from immunoSEQ multiplex PCR; TCRdb's copy has only in-frame clones and leaves some out. The data contain tens of thousands of clones, around 80% of them singletons. Material for sequencing was blood. This clonotype was sampled from a middle-aged person with breast cancer.

This CDR3 reads CASSSSELVDTQYF. The CDR3 bases are TGTGCCAGCAGTTCCTCCGAGTTGGTAGATACGCAGTATTTT. The chain employs TRBV6-1 and TRBJ2-3; D remains unclear. The CDR3 contains 14 residues. V dropped 5 bases and J dropped 5 bases, with 14 bases sitting between them. Germline V gene sequence: CDR1 MNHNS, CDR2 SASEGT.